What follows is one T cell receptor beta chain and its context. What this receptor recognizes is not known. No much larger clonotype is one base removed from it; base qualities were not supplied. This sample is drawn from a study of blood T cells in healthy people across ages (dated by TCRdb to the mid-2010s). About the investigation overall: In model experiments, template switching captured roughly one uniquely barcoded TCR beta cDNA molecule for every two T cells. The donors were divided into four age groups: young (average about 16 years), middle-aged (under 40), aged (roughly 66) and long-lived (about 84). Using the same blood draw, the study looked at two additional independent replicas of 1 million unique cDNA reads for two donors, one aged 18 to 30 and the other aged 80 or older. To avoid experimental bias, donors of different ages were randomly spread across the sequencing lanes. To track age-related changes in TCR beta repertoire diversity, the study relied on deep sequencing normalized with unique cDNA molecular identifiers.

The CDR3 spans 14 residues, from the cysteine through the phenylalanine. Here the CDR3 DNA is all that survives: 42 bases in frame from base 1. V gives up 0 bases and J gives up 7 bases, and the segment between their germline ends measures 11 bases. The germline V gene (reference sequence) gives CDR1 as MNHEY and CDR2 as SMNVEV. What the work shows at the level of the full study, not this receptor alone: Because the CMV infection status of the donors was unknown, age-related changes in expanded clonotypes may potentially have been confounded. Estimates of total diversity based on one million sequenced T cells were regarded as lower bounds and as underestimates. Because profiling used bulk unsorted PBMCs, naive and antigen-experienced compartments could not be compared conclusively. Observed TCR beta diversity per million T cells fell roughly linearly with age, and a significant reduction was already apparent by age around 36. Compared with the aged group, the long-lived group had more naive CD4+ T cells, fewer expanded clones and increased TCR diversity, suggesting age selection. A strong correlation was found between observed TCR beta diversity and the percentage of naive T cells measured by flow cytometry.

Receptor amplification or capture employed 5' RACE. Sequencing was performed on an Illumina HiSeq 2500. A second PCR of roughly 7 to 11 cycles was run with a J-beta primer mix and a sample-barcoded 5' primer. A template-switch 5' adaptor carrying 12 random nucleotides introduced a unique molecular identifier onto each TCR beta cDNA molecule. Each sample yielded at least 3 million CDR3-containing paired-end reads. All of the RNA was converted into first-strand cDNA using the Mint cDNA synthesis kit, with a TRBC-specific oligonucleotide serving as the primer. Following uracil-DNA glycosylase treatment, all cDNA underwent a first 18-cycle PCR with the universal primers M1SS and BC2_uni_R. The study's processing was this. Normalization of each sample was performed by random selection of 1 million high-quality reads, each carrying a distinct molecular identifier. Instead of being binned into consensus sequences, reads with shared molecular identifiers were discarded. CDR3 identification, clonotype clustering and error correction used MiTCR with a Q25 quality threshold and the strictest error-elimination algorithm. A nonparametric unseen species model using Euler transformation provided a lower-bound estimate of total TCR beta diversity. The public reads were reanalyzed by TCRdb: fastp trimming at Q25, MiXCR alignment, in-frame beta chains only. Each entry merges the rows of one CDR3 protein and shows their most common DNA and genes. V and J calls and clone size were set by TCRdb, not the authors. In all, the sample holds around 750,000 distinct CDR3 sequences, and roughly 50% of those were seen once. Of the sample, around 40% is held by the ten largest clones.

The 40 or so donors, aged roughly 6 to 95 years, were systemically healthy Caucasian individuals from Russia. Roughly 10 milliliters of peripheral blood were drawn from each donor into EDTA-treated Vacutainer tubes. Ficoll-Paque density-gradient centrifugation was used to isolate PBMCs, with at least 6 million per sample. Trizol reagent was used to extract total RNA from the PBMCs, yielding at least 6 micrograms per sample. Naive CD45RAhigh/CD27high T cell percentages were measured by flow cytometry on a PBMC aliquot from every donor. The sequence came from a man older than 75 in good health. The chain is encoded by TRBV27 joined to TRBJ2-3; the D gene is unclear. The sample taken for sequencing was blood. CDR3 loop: CASSLSSARYTQYF. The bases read TGTGCCAGCAGTTTATCGTCCGCCCGTTATACGCAGTATTTT.